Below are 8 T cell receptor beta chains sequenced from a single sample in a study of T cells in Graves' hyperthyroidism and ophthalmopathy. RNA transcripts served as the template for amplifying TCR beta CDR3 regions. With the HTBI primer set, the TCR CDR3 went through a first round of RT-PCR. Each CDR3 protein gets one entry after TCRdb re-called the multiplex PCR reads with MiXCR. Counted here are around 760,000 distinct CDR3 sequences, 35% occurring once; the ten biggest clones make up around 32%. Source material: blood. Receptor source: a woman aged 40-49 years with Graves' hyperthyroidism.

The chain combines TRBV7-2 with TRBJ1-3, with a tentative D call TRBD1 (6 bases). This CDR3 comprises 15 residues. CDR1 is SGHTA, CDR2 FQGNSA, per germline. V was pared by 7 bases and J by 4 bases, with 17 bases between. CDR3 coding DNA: TGTGCCAGCACCCGGTGGGGGGGCCGGGGAAACACCATATATTTT. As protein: CASTRWGGRGNTIYF.

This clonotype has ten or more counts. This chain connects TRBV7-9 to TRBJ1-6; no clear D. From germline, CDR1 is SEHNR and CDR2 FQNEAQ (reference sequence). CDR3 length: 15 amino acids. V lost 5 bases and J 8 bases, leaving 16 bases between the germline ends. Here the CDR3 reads CASSLVGMTDSPLHF. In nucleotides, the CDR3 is TGTGCCAGCAGCCTAGTCGGCATGACGGATTCACCCCTCCACTTT.

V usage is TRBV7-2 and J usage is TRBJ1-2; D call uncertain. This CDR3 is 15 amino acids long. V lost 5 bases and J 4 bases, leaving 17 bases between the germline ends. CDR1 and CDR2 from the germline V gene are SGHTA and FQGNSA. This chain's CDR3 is CASSRNADGIYGYTF. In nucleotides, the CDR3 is TGTGCCAGCAGCAGAAACGCGGACGGAATCTATGGCTACACCTTC. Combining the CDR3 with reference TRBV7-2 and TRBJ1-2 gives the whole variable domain GAGVSQSPSNKVTEKGKDVELRCDPISGHTALYWYRQSLGQGLEFLIYFQGNSAPDKSGLPSDRFSAERTGGSVSTLTIQRTQQEDSAVYLCASSRNADGIYGYTFGSGTRLTVV.

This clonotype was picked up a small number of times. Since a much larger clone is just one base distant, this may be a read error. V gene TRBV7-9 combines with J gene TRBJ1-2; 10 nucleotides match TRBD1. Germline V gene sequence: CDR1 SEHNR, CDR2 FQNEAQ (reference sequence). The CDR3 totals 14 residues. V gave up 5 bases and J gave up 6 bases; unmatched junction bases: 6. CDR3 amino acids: CASSPRDRGHGYTF. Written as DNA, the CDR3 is TGTGCCAGCAGCCCCCGGGACAGGGGACATGGCTACACCTTC. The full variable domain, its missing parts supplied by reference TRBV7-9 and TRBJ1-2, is DTGVSQNPRHKITKRGQNVTFRCDPISEHNRLYWYRQTLGQGPEFLTYFQNEAQLEKSRLLSDRFSAERPKGSFSTLEIQRTEQGDSAMYLCASSPRDRGHGYTFGSGTRLTVV.

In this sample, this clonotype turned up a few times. CDR3 protein: CASRRGGRAYEQYF. The CDR3 bases are TGTGCCAGCAGGAGAGGCGGGAGGGCCTACGAGCAGTACTTC. This chain connects TRBV13 to TRBJ2-7, with 9 bases matching TRBD2. This CDR3 comprises 14 residues. V shed 6 bases and J 2 bases; nucleotides not matched to a gene: 5. Germline V CDR1 and CDR2: PRHDT, FYEKMQ (reference sequence). The full variable domain, in which reference TRBV13 and TRBJ2-7 provide the parts outside the CDR3, is AAGVIQSPRHLIKEKRETATLKCYPIPRHDTVYWYQQGPGQDPQFLISFYEKMQSDKGSIPDRFSAQQFSDYHSELNMSSLELGDSALYFCASRRGGRAYEQYFGPGTRLTVT.

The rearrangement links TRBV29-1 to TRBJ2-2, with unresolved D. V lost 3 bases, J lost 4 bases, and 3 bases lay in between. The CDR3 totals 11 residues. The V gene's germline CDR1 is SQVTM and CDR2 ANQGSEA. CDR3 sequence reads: CSVDSTGELFF. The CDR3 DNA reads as TGCAGCGTTGACTCCACCGGGGAGCTGTTTTTT.

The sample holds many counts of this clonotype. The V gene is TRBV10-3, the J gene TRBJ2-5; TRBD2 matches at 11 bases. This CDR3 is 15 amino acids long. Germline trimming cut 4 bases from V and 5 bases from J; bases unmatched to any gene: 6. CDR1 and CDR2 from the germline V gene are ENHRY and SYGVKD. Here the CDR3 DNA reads TGTGCCATCAGTGTAGCGGGAGGGCTTGGGGAGACCCAGTACTTC. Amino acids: CAISVAGGLGETQYF.

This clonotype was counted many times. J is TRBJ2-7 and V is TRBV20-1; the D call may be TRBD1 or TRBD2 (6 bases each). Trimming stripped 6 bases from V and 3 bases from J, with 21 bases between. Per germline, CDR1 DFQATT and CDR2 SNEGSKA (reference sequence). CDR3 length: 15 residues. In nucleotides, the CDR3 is TGCAGTGCATCCATCGAGGGGGGAGCTAACTACGAGCAGTACTTC. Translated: CSASIEGGANYEQYF.